A single sample is the source of the 11 T cell receptor beta chains below, sequenced in a study of blood T cell repertoires in COVID-19. Repertoires were generated with immunoSEQ multiplex PCR, while TCRdb's copy carries only in-frame clones and drops some. The table shows about 200,000 clones, with 65% to 85% occurring only once. Sequences were obtained from PBMCs or T cells enriched from blood (not recorded which). The receptors originated from a woman in her twenties or thirties who had been exposed to COVID-19.

The gene calls are TRBV30 and TRBJ1-1, with a possible D match to TRBD1 (6 bases). This CDR3 has 15 residues. The germline gives CDR1 GTSNPN, CDR2 SVGIG (reference sequence). Trimming removed 7 bases from V and 3 bases from J, with 21 bases in between. The CDR3 is CASRTLGALYTEAFF. In nucleotides, the CDR3 is TGTGCCTCGCGGACATTGGGGGCCCTGTACACTGAAGCTTTCTTT.

J is TRBJ1-2 and V is TRBV9, with 9 bases lining up with TRBD1. J lost 8 bases, V lost 5 bases, and 1 base had no gene match. The CDR3 sequence is 11 residues long. Germline CDR1 reads SGDLS; CDR2 reads YYNGEE. CDR3 protein: CASRTGGGYTF. CDR3 coding DNA: TGTGCCAGCAGGACAGGGGGAGGCTACACCTTC.

The V and J genes are TRBV4-3 and TRBJ1-6, with D unresolved. The length of the CDR3 is 15 residues. Trimming left V 0 bases short and J 8 bases short, with 11 bases between. Germline CDR1 is LGHNA and CDR2 is YSLEER. As DNA, the CDR3 is TGCGCCAGCAGCCAAGATGGATCAGGCTATTCACCCCTCCACTTT. The encoded protein is CASSQDGSGYSPLHF.

The V gene is TRBV5-1, the J gene TRBJ2-1; 8 nucleotides line up with TRBD2. The J segment lost 0 bases and the V segment lost 0 bases, leaving 5 bases of the junction unmatched. Germline loops: CDR1 SGHRS, CDR2 YFSETQ. This CDR3 is 17 amino acids long. Here the CDR3 DNA reads TGCGCCAGCAGCTTGGTCGGCGGGGGGAACTCCTACAATGAGCAGTTCTTC. Translation: CASSLVGGGNSYNEQFF.

The chain uses TRBV4-1 and TRBJ2-4; 11 bases agree with TRBD1. Germline V gene sequence: CDR1 MGHRA, CDR2 YSYEKL. CDR3 length: 15 residues. Trimming took 4 bases from V and 8 from J; bases not matched to a gene: 7. The DNA of the CDR3 is TGCGCCAGCAGCCGGAGGACAGGGGGCGCGGACATTCAGTACTTC. This encodes CASSRRTGGADIQYF.

CDR3 amino acids: CASSYLAGGPTDTQYF. The CDR3 DNA reads TGTGCCAGCAGTTATCTAGCGGGGGGGCCCACAGATACGCAGTATTTT. The chain links TRBV6-2 or TRBV6-3 to TRBJ2-3; 12 nucleotides match TRBD2. This CDR3 is built from 16 residues. The junction had 3 bases not matched to a gene; V was cut back by 3 bases and J by 2 bases. CDR1 is MNHEY, CDR2 SVGEGT, per germline.

This chain joins TRBV28 and TRBJ1-1; 7 bases line up with TRBD1. The germline gives CDR1 MDHEN, CDR2 SYDVKM. The V and J ends lost 6 bases and 5 bases, in that order; junction bases with no gene match: 15. The CDR3 runs 16 residues. The CDR3 coding sequence is TGTGCCAGCAGCCCACCAACAGGGGCGGGGTGGACTGAAGCTTTCTTT. Its translation is CASSPPTGAGWTEAFF. The whole variable domain, remainder taken from reference TRBV28 and TRBJ1-1, is DVKVTQSSRYLVKRTGEKVFLECVQDMDHENMFWYRQDPGLGLRLIYFSYDVKMKEKGDIPEGYSVSREKKERFSLILESASTNQTSMYLCASSPPTGAGWTEAFFGQGTRLTVV.

The gene calls are TRBV25-1 and TRBJ1-1, with 7 bases identical to TRBD1. With 4 bases clipped from V and 0 bases from J, the junction kept 5 bases outside the gene matches. CDR1 and CDR2 from the germline V gene are MGHDK and SYGVNS. The CDR3 length is 15 residues. The CDR3 DNA is TGTGCCAGCAGTGGTCACAGGGGAATGAACACTGAAGCTTTCTTT. Its protein is CASSGHRGMNTEAFF.

V and J are TRBV7-8 and TRBJ1-3; possibly TRBD1 for D (5 bases). The CDR3 runs to 15 residues. Germline CDR1 reads SGHVS; CDR2 reads FQNEAQ. Trimming removed 8 bases at V and 0 bases at J, with 14 bases between. CDR3 residues: CASDGGGDSGNTIYF. For the CDR3, the DNA is TGTGCCAGCGATGGTGGGGGGGACTCTGGAAACACCATATATTTT. The full variable domain, with the rest looked up from reference TRBV7-8 and TRBJ1-3, is GAGVSQSPRYKVAKRGQDVALRCDPISGHVSLFWYQQALGQGPEFLTYFQNEAQLDKSGLPSDRFFAERPEGSVSTLKIQRTQQEDSAVYLCASDGGGDSGNTIYFGEGSWLTVV.

The chain employs TRBV4-3 and TRBJ1-1; D ambiguous. CDR3 length: 15 residues. CDR1 and CDR2 from the germline V gene are LGHNA and YSLEER. Trimming took off 1 base at V and 0 bases at J, with 9 bases between the two ends. The chain's CDR3 is CASSQAQVMNTEAFF. The CDR3 DNA reads TGCGCCAGCAGCCAAGCTCAGGTAATGAACACTGAAGCTTTCTTT.

This sequence joins TRBV27 and TRBJ1-1; no clear D. The CDR3 is made up of 13 amino acids. V was pared by 3 bases and J by 1 base, with 6 bases between. CDR1 and CDR2 from the germline V gene are MNHEY and SMNVEV (reference sequence). The DNA of the CDR3 is TGTGCCAGCAGTTTGTGGGCGAACACTGAAGCTTTCTTT. Amino acids: CASSLWANTEAFF.